This TCR beta chain derives from a study of blood T cell repertoires in COVID-19. Data came from immunoSEQ multiplex PCR; TCRdb stores just in-frame clones and leaves some out. The sample yields 120,000 to 150,000 clones, roughly 87% seen once. V dropped 4 bases and J dropped 6; count of bases not matched to a gene: 5. The germline V gene encodes CDR1 LGHDT and CDR2 YNNKEL (reference sequence). The CDR3 contains 14 residues. The receptor comes from a woman between 40 and 55 years old who had been exposed to COVID-19. The sample consisted of PBMCs or T cells enriched from blood (not recorded which). The J gene is TRBJ1-2, the V gene TRBV3-1 (or the pseudogene TRBV3-2), with 10 bases lining up with TRBD1. CDR3 coding DNA: TGTGCCAGCAGCCTTAGGGACAGGGGTAATGGCTACACCTTC. It yields the protein CASSLRDRGNGYTF.